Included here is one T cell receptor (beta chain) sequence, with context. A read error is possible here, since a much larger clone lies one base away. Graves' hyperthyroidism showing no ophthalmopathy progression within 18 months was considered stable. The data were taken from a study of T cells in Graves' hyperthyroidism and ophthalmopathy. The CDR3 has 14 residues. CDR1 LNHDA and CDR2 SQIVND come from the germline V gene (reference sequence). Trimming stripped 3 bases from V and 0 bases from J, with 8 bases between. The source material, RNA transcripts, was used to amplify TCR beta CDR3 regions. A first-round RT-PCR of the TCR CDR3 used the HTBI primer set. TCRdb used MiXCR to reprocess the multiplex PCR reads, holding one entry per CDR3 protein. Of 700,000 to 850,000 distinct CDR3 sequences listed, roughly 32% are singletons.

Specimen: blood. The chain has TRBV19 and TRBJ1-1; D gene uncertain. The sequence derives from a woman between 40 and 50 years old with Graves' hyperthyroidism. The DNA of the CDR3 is TGTGCCAGTAGTATTCTGGCAGTGAACACTGAAGCTTTCTTT. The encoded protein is CASSILAVNTEAFF. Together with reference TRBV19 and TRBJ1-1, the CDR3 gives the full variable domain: DGGITQSPKYLFRKEGQNVTLSCEQNLNHDAMYWYRQDPGQGLRLIYYSQIVNDFQKGDIAEGYSVSREKKESFPLTVTSAQKNPTAFYLCASSILAVNTEAFFGQGTRLTVV.